This TCR beta chain is from a study of blood T cell repertoires in COVID-19. On the study more broadly: Donors in the United States, Italy and Spain gave samples during acute or convalescent COVID-19. From T cells, B-cell-depleted T cells, or PBMCs came the material, which was cDNA or gDNA.

V dropped 2 bases and J dropped 0 bases, with 10 bases sitting between them. Germline-derived CDR1 and CDR2 are MNHEY and SVGAGI. The CDR3 spans 15 residues. Authors' processing steps: Estimation of nucleated cell counts relied on the amplification of reference gene primers. The assay was immunoSEQ multiplex PCR, and TCRdb's table has in-frame clones only and misses some. The D gene and trimming were derived from the DNA, and the V and J assignments and clone size from that table. The sample shows about 26,000 clones, about 88% of them seen only once. V is TRBV6-5 and J is TRBJ1-1; D not resolved. The sample consisted of peripheral blood. The receptor comes from an older man with active COVID-19. CDR3 nucleotide sequence: TGTGCCAGCAGTTACGCCGCCCGGTTGAACACTGAAGCTTTCTTT. It translates to CASSYAARLNTEAFF.